These 11 T cell receptor beta chains were sequenced from one sample in a study of neurological immune-mediated disorders (dated by TCRdb to between 2018 and 2020). The library was prepared using 5' RACE. TCRdb records Illumina HiSeq 2500 as the sequencer. TCRdb trimmed public reads at Q25 via fastp, called clones via MiXCR and kept in-frame beta chains. Rows are combined by CDR3 protein, so each entry shows the most common genes and DNA. This sample gives 70,000 to 95,000 distinct CDR3 sequences in total; about 15% of them show up just once. The top ten constitute 15% to 17% of the sample. The specimen was PBMCs. The receptors derive from a woman aged 40 to 50 in good health.

This clonotype came up many times. This rearrangement joins TRBV6-6 to TRBJ2-1; 13 nucleotides align to TRBD2. V was clipped by 6 bases and J by 4 bases; unmatched bases: 12. Germline V gives CDR1 MNHNY, CDR2 SVGAGI (reference sequence). There are 18 residues in the CDR3. CDR3 protein: CASSYGGLAGTMYNEQFF. CDR3 in DNA: TGTGCCAGCAGCTACGGGGGACTAGCGGGGACTATGTACAATGAGCAGTTCTTC.

This clonotype was counted at least ten times. V and J are TRBV20-1 and TRBJ1-6, with unresolved D. Germline V gene lookup returns CDR1 DFQATT and CDR2 SNEGSKA (reference sequence). Trimming removed 0 bases at V and 10 bases at J, with 4 bases between. The CDR3 totals 11 residues. This CDR3 reads CSARDDSPLHF. CDR3 nucleotide sequence: TGCAGTGCTAGAGATGACTCACCCCTCCACTTT.

This clonotype was recorded at least ten times. The V gene is TRBV5-5, the J gene TRBJ1-6; 8 positions agree with TRBD1. The germline CDR1 and CDR2 sequences are SGHKS and YYEKEE (reference sequence). J lost 10 bases, V lost 5 bases, and 8 bases had no gene match. The CDR3 runs to 14 residues. CDR3 DNA sequence: TGTGCCAGCAGTCGATACAGGGGGGAATCACCCCTCCACTTT. It specifies CASSRYRGESPLHF.

This clonotype was observed once. This chain links TRBV7-9 with TRBJ1-2; D uncertain. This CDR3 comprises 11 residues. The germline CDR1 and CDR2 sequences are SEHNR and FQNEAQ (reference sequence). V was cut by 4 bases and J by 5 bases, with 5 bases left in between. The CDR3 is CASSYTYGYTF. As DNA, the CDR3 is TGTGCCAGCAGCTACACGTATGGCTACACCTTC.

This clonotype was observed many times. The gene calls are TRBV7-2 and TRBJ2-5; 8 bases are shared with TRBD2. Trimming at V came to 1 base and at J to 1 base, leaving 5 bases not matched to a gene. The CDR3 is 16 amino acids. Per the germline V gene, CDR1 is SGHTA and CDR2 is FQGNSA. The DNA of the CDR3 is TGTGCCAGCAGCTTAGGGGTAGCGGGGAGCCAAGAGACCCAGTACTTC. As protein: CASSLGVAGSQETQYF. The variable domain in full, completed from reference TRBV7-2 and TRBJ2-5, reads GAGVSQSPSNKVTEKGKDVELRCDPISGHTALYWYRQSLGQGLEFLIYFQGNSAPDKSGLPSDRFSAERTGGSVSTLTIQRTQQEDSAVYLCASSLGVAGSQETQYFGPGTRLLVL.

The sample holds a few counts of this clonotype. The chain has TRBV10-3 and TRBJ1-2; 8 bases align to TRBD1. V lost 0 bases, J lost 6 bases, and 6 bases stayed unmatched. Per germline, CDR1 ENHRY and CDR2 SYGVKD. This CDR3 contains 15 residues. The DNA of the CDR3 is TGTGCCATCAGTGAGTCGCAGGGGGCACGCGATGGCTACACCTTC. As protein: CAISESQGARDGYTF.

At least ten counts were recorded for this clonotype. This rearrangement joins TRBV7-9 to TRBJ2-5; unclear D gene. Trimming stripped 3 bases from V and 2 bases from J, with 7 bases between. Per the germline V gene, CDR1 is SEHNR and CDR2 is FQNEAQ (reference sequence). The CDR3 totals 13 residues. The CDR3 nucleotides are TGTGCCAGCAGCTTGACCCCACAAGAGACCCAGTACTTC. Its protein product is CASSLTPQETQYF.

This clonotype was seen at least ten times. The chain is built from TRBV4-3 and TRBJ2-2, with D possibly TRBD1 on 6 matching bases. This CDR3 contains 17 residues. CDR1 and CDR2 (germline): LGHNA, YSLEER. Trimming shortened V by 2 bases and J by 5 bases, and 18 bases separated the two germline ends. Here the CDR3 reads CASSQRVGQGQTGELFF. The CDR3 region has the DNA TGCGCCAGCAGCCAAAGAGTAGGCCAGGGGCAGACCGGGGAGCTGTTTTTT.

This clonotype was recorded at least ten times. CDR3 coding DNA: TGCAGCTGCGGGGGTAATGAGCAGTTCTTC. It encodes CSCGGNEQFF. The chain employs TRBV29-1 and TRBJ2-1; the match to TRBD2 covers 7 bases. Germline V gene lookup returns CDR1 SQVTM and CDR2 ANQGSEA. The CDR3 length is 10 residues. Trimming cost V 8 bases and J 7 bases; bases outside gene matches: 2.

This clonotype was recorded at least ten times. The rearrangement links TRBV7-2 to TRBJ2-7; possibly TRBD1 for D (5 bases). The CDR3 is 16 residues long. Between the trimmed V and J ends, which lost 1 base and 7 bases, there was a span of 20 bases. Germline lookup yields CDR1 SGHTA and CDR2 FQGNSA. Here the CDR3 DNA reads TGTGCCAGCAGCTTAGTCAAGGAAAGGGGAAAGCCAGAGCAGTACGTC. Translation: CASSLVKERGKPEQYV.

As to this clonotype: One junction end disagrees with the germline gene, perhaps due to a read error. The chain joins TRBV5-1 to TRBJ2-1, with 13 bases fitting TRBD2. CDR1 and CDR2 from the germline V gene are SGHRS and YFSETQ. This CDR3 spans 17 amino acids. The CDR3 spells CASSLPSPTSGGNEQFF. The CDR3 nucleotides read TGCGCCAGCAGCTTGCCCTCCCCGACTAGCGGGGGGAATGAACAGTTCTTC.